This entry lists 5 T cell receptor beta chains sequenced from one sample in a study of naive and memory T cell subsets. An equimolar mix of two oligonucleotides served as the beta constant-region primer for TRBC1 and TRBC2. Ligated cDNA was amplified by four rounds of PCR with nested alpha and beta constant-region primers and SP2. TCRdb recomputed calls from the UMI-ligation and nested PCR reads with MiXCR, one row per CDR3 protein. Of fewer than 9,500 distinct CDR3 sequences listed, roughly 29% are singletons. What was sequenced was CD8+ TEMRA cells from blood. Subset specified: effector memory re-expressing CD45RA, CD45RA+ CD27-. The source of these receptors is a human donor in good health.

This clonotype appeared many times. This chain uses TRBV7-9 with TRBJ2-5; D possibly corresponds to TRBD1 (6 bases). The CDR3 is 13 residues long. Germline-derived CDR1 and CDR2 are SEHNR and FQNEAQ (reference sequence). The ends were cut back, 2 bases at V and 4 bases at J, with 8 bases in the middle. CDR3 protein: CASSLRGGETQYF. In DNA form, the CDR3 reads TGTGCCAGCAGCTTAAGAGGGGGAGAGACCCAGTACTTC.

The V call is TRBV19, the J call TRBJ2-4, with D perhaps matching TRBD1 (6 bases). The V gene lost 6 bases and the J gene lost 5 bases, with 8 bases spanning the gap. This CDR3 comprises 12 residues. Germline V gene lookup returns CDR1 LNHDA and CDR2 SQIVND (reference sequence). CDR3 sequence: CASSYRENIQYF. CDR3 in DNA: TGTGCCAGTAGCTACAGGGAAAACATTCAGTACTTC.

The J gene is TRBJ2-7, the V gene TRBV6-5, with a possible D match to TRBD1 (6 bases). Germline loops: CDR1 MNHEY, CDR2 SVGAGI. CDR3 length: 14 residues. The V and J ends lost 8 bases and 5 bases respectively, with 19 bases between them. The CDR3 is CASQKEQGIHEQYF. The DNA of the CDR3 is TGTGCCAGCCAAAAGGAACAGGGAATCCACGAGCAGTACTTC.

This clonotype qualifies as medium-sized. The chain is built from TRBV28 and TRBJ1-4, with D unclear. V was clipped by 3 bases and J by 3 bases, with 8 bases between them. CDR1 is MDHEN, CDR2 SYDVKM, per germline. The CDR3 spans 14 residues. CDR3 DNA sequence: TGTGCCAGCAGTTTCCAGTGGGCTAATGAAAAACTGTTTTTT. Translation: CASSFQWANEKLFF.

CDR3 sequence (DNA): TGTGCCAGCAGCCCACGGGACAGCAATGAGCAGTTCTTC. Translated: CASSPRDSNEQFF. The V call is TRBV14, the J call TRBJ2-1, with 7 bases matching TRBD1. Germline CDR1 is SGHDN and CDR2 is FVKESK. V gave up 4 bases and J gave up 6 bases; unmatched junction bases: 3. This CDR3 has 13 residues.